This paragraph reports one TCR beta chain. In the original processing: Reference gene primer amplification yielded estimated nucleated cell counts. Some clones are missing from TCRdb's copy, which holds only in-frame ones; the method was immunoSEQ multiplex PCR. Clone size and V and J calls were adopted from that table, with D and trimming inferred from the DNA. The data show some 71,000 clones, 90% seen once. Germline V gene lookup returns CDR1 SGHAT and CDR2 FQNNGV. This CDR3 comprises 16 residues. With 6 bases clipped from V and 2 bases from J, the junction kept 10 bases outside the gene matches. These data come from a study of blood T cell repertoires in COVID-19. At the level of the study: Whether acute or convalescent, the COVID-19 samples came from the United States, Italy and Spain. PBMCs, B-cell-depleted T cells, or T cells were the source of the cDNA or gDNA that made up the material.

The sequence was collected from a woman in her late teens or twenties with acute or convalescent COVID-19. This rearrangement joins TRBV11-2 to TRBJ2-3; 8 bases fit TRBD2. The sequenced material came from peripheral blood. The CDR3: CASSPLAGGPTDTQYF. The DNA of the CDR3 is TGTGCCAGCAGTCCCCTGGCGGGGGGTCCCACAGATACGCAGTATTTT.